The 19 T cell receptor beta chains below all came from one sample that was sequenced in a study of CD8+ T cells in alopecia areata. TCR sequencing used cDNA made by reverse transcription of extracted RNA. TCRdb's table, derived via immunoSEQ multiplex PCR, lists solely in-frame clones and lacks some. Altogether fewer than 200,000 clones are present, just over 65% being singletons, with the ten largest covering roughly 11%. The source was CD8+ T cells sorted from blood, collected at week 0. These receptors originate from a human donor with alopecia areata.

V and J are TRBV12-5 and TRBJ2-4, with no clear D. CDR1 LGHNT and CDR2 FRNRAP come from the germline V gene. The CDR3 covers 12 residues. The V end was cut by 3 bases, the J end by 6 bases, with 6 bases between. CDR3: CASGFGGNIQYF. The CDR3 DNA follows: TGTGCTAGTGGTTTTGGTGGAAACATTCAGTACTTC.

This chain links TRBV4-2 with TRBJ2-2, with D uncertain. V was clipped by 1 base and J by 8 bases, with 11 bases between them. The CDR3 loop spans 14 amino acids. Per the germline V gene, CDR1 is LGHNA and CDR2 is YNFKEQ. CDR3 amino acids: CASSQGPIGGELFF. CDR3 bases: TGTGCCAGCAGCCAAGGCCCGATTGGAGGGGAGCTGTTTTTT.

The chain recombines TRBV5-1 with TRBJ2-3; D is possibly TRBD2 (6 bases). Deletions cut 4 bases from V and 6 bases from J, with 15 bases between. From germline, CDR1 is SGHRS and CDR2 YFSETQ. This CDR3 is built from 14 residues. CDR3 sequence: CASSHGGEDDTQYF. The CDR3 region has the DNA TGCGCCAGCAGCCATGGCGGGGAGGACGATACGCAGTATTTT. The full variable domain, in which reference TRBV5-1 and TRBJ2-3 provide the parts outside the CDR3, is KAGVTQTPRYLIKTRGQQVTLSCSPISGHRSVSWYQQTPGQGLQFLFEYFSETQRNKGNFPGRFSGRQFSNSRSEMNVSTLELGDSALYLCASSHGGEDDTQYFGPGTRLTVL.

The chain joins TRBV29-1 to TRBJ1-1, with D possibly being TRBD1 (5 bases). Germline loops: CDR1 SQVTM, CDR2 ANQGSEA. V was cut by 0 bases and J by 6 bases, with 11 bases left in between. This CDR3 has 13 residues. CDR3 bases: TGCAGCGTTGAAGATGAGGCAGGGCCTGAAGCTTTCTTT. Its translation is CSVEDEAGPEAFF.

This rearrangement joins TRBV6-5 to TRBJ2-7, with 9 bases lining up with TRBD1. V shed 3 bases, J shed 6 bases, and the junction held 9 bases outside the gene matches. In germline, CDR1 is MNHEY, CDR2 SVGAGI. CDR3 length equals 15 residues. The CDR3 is CASSYTGGAGREQYF. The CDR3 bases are TGTGCCAGCAGTTATACAGGGGGCGCGGGACGCGAGCAGTACTTC.

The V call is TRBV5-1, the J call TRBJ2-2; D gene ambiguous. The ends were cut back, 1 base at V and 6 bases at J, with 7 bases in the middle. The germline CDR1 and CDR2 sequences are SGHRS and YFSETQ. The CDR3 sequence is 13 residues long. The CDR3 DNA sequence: TGCGCCAGCAGCTTGTCGGTCTCCGGGGAGCTGTTTTTT. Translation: CASSLSVSGELFF.

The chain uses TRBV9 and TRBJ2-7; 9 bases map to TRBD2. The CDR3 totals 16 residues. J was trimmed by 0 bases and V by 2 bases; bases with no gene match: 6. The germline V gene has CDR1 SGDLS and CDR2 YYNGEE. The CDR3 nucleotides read TGTGCCAGCAGCGTTGCTAGCGGGGCCCACTCCTACGAGCAGTACTTC. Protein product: CASSVASGAHSYEQYF. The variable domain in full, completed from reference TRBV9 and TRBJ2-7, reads DSGVTQTPKHLITATGQRVTLRCSPRSGDLSVYWYQQSLDQGLQFLIQYYNGEERAKGNILERFSAQQFPDLHSELNLSSLELGDSALYFCASSVASGAHSYEQYFGPGTRLTVT.

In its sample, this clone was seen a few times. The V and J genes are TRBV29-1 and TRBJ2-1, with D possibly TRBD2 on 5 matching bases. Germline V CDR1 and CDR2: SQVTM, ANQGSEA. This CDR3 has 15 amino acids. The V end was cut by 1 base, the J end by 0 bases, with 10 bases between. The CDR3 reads CSVEGVGSSYNEQFF. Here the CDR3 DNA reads TGCAGCGTTGAAGGGGTAGGGAGCTCCTACAATGAGCAGTTCTTC.

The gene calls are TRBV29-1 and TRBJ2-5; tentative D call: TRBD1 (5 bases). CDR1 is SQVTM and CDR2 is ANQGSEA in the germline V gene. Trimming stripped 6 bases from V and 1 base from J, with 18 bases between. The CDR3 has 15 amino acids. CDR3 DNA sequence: TGCAGCGTCGCATCCCTCAGGGTGGGCCAAGAGACCCAGTACTTC. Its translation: CSVASLRVGQETQYF. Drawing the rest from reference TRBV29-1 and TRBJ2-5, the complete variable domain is SAVISQKPSRDICQRGTSLTIQCQVDSQVTMMFWYRQQPGQSLTLIATANQGSEATYESGFVIDKFPISRPNLTFSTLTVSNMSPEDSSIYLCSVASLRVGQETQYFGPGTRLLVL.

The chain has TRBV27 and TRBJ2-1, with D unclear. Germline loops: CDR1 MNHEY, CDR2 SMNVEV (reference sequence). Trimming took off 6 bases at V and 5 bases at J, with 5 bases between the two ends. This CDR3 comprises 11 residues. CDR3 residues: CASSINNEQFF. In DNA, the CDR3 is TGTGCCAGCAGCATAAACAATGAGCAGTTCTTC.

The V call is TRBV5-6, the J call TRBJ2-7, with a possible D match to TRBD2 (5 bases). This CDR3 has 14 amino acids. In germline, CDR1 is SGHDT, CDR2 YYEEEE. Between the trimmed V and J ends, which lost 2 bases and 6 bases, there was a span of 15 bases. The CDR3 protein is CASSFGVTNVEQYF. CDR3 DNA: TGTGCCAGCAGCTTCGGGGTGACTAACGTCGAGCAGTACTTC.

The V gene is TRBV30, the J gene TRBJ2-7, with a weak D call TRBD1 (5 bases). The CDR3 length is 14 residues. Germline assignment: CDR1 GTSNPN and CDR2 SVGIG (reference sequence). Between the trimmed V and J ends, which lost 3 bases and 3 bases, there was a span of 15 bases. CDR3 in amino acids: CAWSEGARGYEQYF. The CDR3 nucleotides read TGTGCCTGGAGCGAAGGGGCTAGGGGCTACGAGCAGTACTTC. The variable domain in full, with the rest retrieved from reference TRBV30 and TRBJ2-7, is SQTIHQWPATLVQPVGSPLSLECTVEGTSNPNLYWYRQAAGRGLQLLFYSVGIGQISSEVPQNLSASRPQDRQFILSSKKLLLSDSGFYLCAWSEGARGYEQYFGPGTRLTVT.

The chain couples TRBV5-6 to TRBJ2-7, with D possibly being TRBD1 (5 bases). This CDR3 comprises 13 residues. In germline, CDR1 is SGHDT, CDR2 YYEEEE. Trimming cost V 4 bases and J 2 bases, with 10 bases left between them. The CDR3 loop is CASSTDSTYEQYF. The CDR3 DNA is TGTGCCAGCAGCACCGACAGTACCTACGAGCAGTACTTC.

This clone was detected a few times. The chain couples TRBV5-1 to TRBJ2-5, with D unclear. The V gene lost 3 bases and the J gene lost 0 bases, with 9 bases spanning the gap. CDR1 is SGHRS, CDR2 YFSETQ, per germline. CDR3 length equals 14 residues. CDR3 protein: CASSSDGDQETQYF. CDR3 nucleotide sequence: TGCGCCAGCAGCTCCGACGGAGACCAAGAGACCCAGTACTTC.

The CDR3 loop reads CASSPGTKGGYTF. The CDR3 DNA follows: TGTGCCAGCAGTCCCGGGACAAAAGGAGGCTACACCTTC. The genes are TRBV11-1 and TRBJ1-2; D possibly corresponds to TRBD1 (6 bases). The CDR3 is made up of 13 amino acids. Trimming pared 6 bases from V and 8 bases from J, leaving 16 bases between. CDR1 SGHAT and CDR2 FQDESV come from the germline V gene (reference sequence).

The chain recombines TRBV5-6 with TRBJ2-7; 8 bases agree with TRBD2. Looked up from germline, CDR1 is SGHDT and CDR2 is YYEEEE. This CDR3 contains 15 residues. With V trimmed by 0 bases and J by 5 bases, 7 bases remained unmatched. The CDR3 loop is CASSLAGGASDEQYF. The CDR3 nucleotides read TGTGCCAGCAGCTTGGCCGGGGGGGCCTCAGACGAGCAGTACTTC.

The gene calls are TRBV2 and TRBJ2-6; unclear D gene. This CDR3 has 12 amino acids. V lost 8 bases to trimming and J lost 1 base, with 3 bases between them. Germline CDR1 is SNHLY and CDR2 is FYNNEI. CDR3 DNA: TGTGCCAGCCTGTCTGGGGCCAACGTCCTGACTTTC. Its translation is CASLSGANVLTF.

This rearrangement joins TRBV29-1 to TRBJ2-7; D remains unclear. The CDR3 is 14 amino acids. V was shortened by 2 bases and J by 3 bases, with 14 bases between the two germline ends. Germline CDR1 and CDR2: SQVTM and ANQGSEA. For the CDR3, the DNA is TGCAGCGTTGAAAGGGTCGGCAGTAGCTACGAGCAGTACTTC. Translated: CSVERVGSSYEQYF.

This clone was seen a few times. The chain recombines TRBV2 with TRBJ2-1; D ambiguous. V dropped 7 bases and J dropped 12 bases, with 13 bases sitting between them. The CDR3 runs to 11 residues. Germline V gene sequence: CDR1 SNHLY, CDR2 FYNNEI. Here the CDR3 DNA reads TGTGCCAGCATCCAGAACTCGGGGCAGTTCTTC. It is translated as CASIQNSGQFF.